This TCR beta chain was documented in a study of shared clonotypes between healthy human individuals. General study results and limits: Donor scarcity curtailed the genetic and exposure-history diversity represented herein.

The assay was run at deep level. Splitting of each subset's genomic DNA was done evenly across several immunoSEQ plates. As processed by the authors: Filtering was not the same, since immunoSEQ gave junction-only sequences without quality scores. Using immunoSEQ multiplex PCR, the repertoire was profiled, and TCRdb retains in-frame clones only, with some absent. That table is the source of V, J and clone size, and D and trimming were worked out from the DNA. Of 800,000 or so clones in the sample, about 96% were seen once. CD45RO-negative, CCR7-selected cells formed the naive CD8 fraction, which excluded terminally differentiated effector memory CD45RA+ cells. Concerning this clone itself: Its antigen is undetermined.

Trimming removed 3 bases at V and 5 bases at J, with 13 bases between. The CDR3 runs to 14 residues. Germline CDR1 MNHEY, CDR2 SMNVEV (reference sequence). The sequence came from a man aged 25-40 years in good health. The specimen was naive CD8+ T cells sorted from blood. The chain joins TRBV27 to TRBJ1-1, with a weak D call TRBD1 (5 bases). The CDR3 coding sequence is TGTGCCAGCAGTTTCACCGGGGGTAGGACTGAAGCTTTCTTT. It specifies CASSFTGGRTEAFF.